A selection of T cell receptor beta chains follows, all from one sample in a study of blood T cell repertoires in COVID-19. Some clones are missing from TCRdb's copy, which holds only in-frame ones; the method was immunoSEQ multiplex PCR. The repertoire consists of roughly 140,000 clones, with approximately 89% occurring once and the leading ten covering roughly 28%. The sample taken for sequencing was peripheral blood. The receptors shown here come from a human donor in a cohort sampled during active COVID-19. CDR3s include the opening cysteine and the closing phenylalanine or tryptophan. A D gene is named only where the DNA matches it firmly. Expanded clones are given a class, and other clones once, few, many or no size at all.

V	D	length	J	size	DNA	CDR3
TRBV11-3	-	13	TRBJ2-1	-	TGTGCCAGCAGCTTCCAGGGGGGAGATGAGCAGTTCTTC	CASSFQGGDEQFF
TRBV4-3	TRBD2	15	TRBJ2-2	-	TGCGCCAGCAGCCAAGAGGGGACTAGTTACGGGGAGCTGTTTTTT	CASSQEGTSYGELFF
TRBV30	TRBD1	14	TRBJ1-5	once	TGTGCCTGGAGCCTAGGACAGGTCAATCAGCCCCAGCATTTT	CAWSLGQVNQPQHF
TRBV29-1	-	12	TRBJ1-1	-	TGCAGCGTGGGGGGGATCAACACTGAAGCTTTCTTT	CSVGGINTEAFF
TRBV18	-	15	TRBJ1-3	-	TGTGCCAGCTCACCGGCGGGGGCTCCTGGAAACACCATATATTTT	CASSPAGAPGNTIYF
TRBV19	-	14	TRBJ1-1	-	TGTGCCAGTAGAACAACAGGGCTAAACACTGAAGCTTTCTTT	CASRTTGLNTEAFF
TRBV11-2	TRBD1	15	TRBJ1-2	-	TGTGCCAGCAGCCCCAGACAGGGGAGGACCTATGGCTACACCTTC	CASSPRQGRTYGYTF
TRBV5-6	-	13	TRBJ2-2	-	TGTGCCAGCAGCCTGAGTTTACCGGGGGAGCTGTTTTTT	CASSLSLPGELFF
TRBV11-1	TRBD2	15	TRBJ2-1	-	TGTGCCAGCAGCTTAGGTCGACTAGCTACTAATGAGCAGTTCTTC	CASSLGRLATNEQFF
TRBV6-2/TRBV6-3	TRBD1	15	TRBJ2-5	once	TGTGCCAGCAGTCTCGGGACAGGGGGCAGAGAGACCCAGTACTTC	CASSLGTGGRETQYF
TRBV6-5	-	14	TRBJ2-7	-	TGTGCCAGCAGTTTGAACCAGGGTCTGGGGGAGCAGTACTTC	CASSLNQGLGEQYF
TRBV5-1	-	16	TRBJ2-7	-	TGCGCCAGCAGCTTGCCCCAGGGGACCTCTGACGACGAGCAGTACTTC	CASSLPQGTSDDEQYF
TRBV9	-	15	TRBJ2-1	-	TGTGCCAGCAGCGTCGGACAGAGCGCGGATAGGGAGCAGTTCTTC	CASSVGQSADREQFF
TRBV2	-	16	TRBJ1-6	-	TGTGCCAGCAGTCCGGAACGGGGGGTCTATAATTCACCCCTCCACTTT	CASSPERGVYNSPLHF
TRBV24-1	-	13	TRBJ1-5	-	TGTGCCACCATTGATTTGGAGGGCCAGCCCCATCATTTT	CATIDLEGQPHHF
TRBV2	-	13	TRBJ1-5	-	TGTGCCAGCGGCGGTGAAGGCAATCAGCCCCAGCATTTT	CASGGEGNQPQHF
TRBV4-3	-	15	TRBJ1-6	few	TGCGCCAGCAGCCAAGATTGGCAGGGGAATTCACCCCTCCACTTT	CASSQDWQGNSPLHF
TRBV7-2	TRBD1	11	TRBJ2-7	-	TGTGCCAGCAGCACAGGGGCAGGGCAGTACTTC	CASSTGAGQYF
TRBV20-1	TRBD1	14	TRBJ2-7	-	TGCAGTGCTAGTGCCGGGACAGGGGGGTTCGAGCAGTACTTC	CSASAGTGGFEQYF
TRBV5-1	TRBD1	15	TRBJ2-7	-	TGCGCCAGCAGCCAAAGACAGGGTGAGGGGCGCGAGCAGTACTTC	CASSQRQGEGREQYF
TRBV6-1	-	14	TRBJ1-1	few	TGTGCCAGCAGTGAAGGTGCATGGGAGCTTGGACCTTTCTTT	CASSEGAWELGPFF
TRBV4-1	-	14	TRBJ2-5	-	TGCGCCAGCAGCCAACCGGGGAGAGGAGAGACCCAGTACTTC	CASSQPGRGETQYF
TRBV15	TRBD2	15	TRBJ2-7	-	TGTGCCACCAGCAGCGACAGCGGGGGTTCTTACGAGCAGTACTTC	CATSSDSGGSYEQYF
TRBV10-3	-	13	TRBJ1-2	-	TGTGCCATCAGCCGAGACCTCGAGGGTGGCTACACCTTC	CAISRDLEGGYTF
TRBV5-5	TRBD1	16	TRBJ1-6	once	TGTGCCAGCAGCCTGACAGGGAGCTCCTATAATTCACCCCTCCACTTT	CASSLTGSSYNSPLHF
TRBV7-6	TRBD2	14	TRBJ2-7	once	TGTGCCAGCAGCTTAAGGGTAGGGAGGGACGAGCAGTACTTC	CASSLRVGRDEQYF
TRBV18	-	14	TRBJ2-5	-	TGTGCCAGCTCACCAACAGGCTCCAGGGAGACCCAGTACTTC	CASSPTGSRETQYF
TRBV6-1	-	16	TRBJ2-7	-	TGTGCCAGCAGTGAAAGGGTCCCGAGGGAGTCCTACGAGCAGTACTTC	CASSERVPRESYEQYF
TRBV9	TRBD2	16	TRBJ2-1	-	TGTGCCAGCAGCGTAGTCGTAGCGGGGGGGCTAAATGAGCAGTTCTTC	CASSVVVAGGLNEQFF
TRBV6-2/TRBV6-3	-	16	TRBJ2-3	-	TGTGCCAGCAGTTCCCCAGGCGTCCGCCTCACAGATACGCAGTATTTT	CASSSPGVRLTDTQYF
TRBV14	-	13	TRBJ2-7	-	TGTGCCAGCAGCATTGGACAGTTCTACGAGCAGTACTTC	CASSIGQFYEQYF